Shown below are 5 T cell receptor beta chains from a single sample sequenced in a study of T cell responses to AZD1222 COVID-19 vaccine. Here immunoSEQ multiplex PCR was the method, and the copy in TCRdb shows in-frame clones only, minus some. The sample shows some 78,000 clones, 83% of them seen only once. The source material was peripheral blood, sampled 28 days after the second AZD1222 dose. The receptors derive from an adult who received the AZD1222 COVID-19 vaccine.

This chain joins TRBV29-1 and TRBJ2-7; the D gene is possibly TRBD1 (6 bases). Trimming left V 6 bases short and J 0 bases short, with 12 bases between. This CDR3 spans 13 amino acids. CDR1 SQVTM and CDR2 ANQGSEA come from the germline V gene. CDR3 sequence (DNA): TGCAGCGTGATAACAGGGAACTCCTACGAGCAGTACTTC. It codes for CSVITGNSYEQYF.

The rearrangement uses TRBV25-1 and TRBJ2-1, with 9 bases aligning to TRBD2. The junction had 8 bases not matched to a gene; V was cut back by 5 bases and J by 6 bases. The CDR3 length is 15 residues. The germline V gene encodes CDR1 MGHDK and CDR2 SYGVNS. CDR3 protein: CASSPTLAGFNEQFF. The CDR3 coding sequence is TGTGCCAGCAGTCCGACTCTAGCGGGGTTCAATGAGCAGTTCTTC.

V usage is TRBV30 and J usage is TRBJ2-3; no clear D gene. Germline lookup yields CDR1 GTSNPN and CDR2 SVGIG (reference sequence). The CDR3 spans 15 residues. The V end lost 0 bases, the J end lost 7 bases, and 17 bases lay between the germline ends. The CDR3 DNA follows: TGTGCCTGGAGTGTGAGTCTAGAACCGGAGAATACGCAGTATTTT. This translates into CAWSVSLEPENTQYF.

V is TRBV7-3 and J is TRBJ1-2; no definite D call. CDR3 length equals 13 residues. Trimming left V 3 bases short and J 7 bases short, with 12 bases between. Germline V gene data show CDR1 as SGHTA and CDR2 as FQGTGA. The DNA of the CDR3 is TGTGCCAGCAGCTTGTATCCCGAGAGTGGCTACACCTTC. It codes for CASSLYPESGYTF.

This chain connects TRBV28 to TRBJ1-1; D gene uncertain. The CDR3 contains 13 residues. Germline CDR1 is MDHEN and CDR2 is SYDVKM. Deletions cut 2 bases from V and 2 bases from J, with 6 bases between. The CDR3 is CASSLLLNTEAFF. The CDR3 DNA reads as TGTGCCAGCAGTTTACTTCTTAACACTGAAGCTTTCTTT.